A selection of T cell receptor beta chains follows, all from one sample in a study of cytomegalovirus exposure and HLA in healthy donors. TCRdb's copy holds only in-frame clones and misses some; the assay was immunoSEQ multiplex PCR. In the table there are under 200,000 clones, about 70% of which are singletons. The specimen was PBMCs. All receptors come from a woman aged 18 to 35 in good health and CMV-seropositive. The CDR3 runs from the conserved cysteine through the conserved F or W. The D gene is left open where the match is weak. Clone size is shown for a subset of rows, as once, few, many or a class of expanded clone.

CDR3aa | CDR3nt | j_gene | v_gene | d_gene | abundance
CASSLGGGGDHEQFF | TGTGCCAGCAGCTTAGGGGGGGGCGGTGACCATGAGCAGTTCTTC | TRBJ2-1 | TRBV7-6 | NA | NA
CSVGWPGTRYTGELFF | TGCAGCGTTGGGTGGCCCGGGACTAGGTACACCGGGGAGCTGTTTTTT | TRBJ2-2 | TRBV29-1 | TRBD2 | NA
CASSPRGGDAYEQYF | TGCGCCAGCAGCCCGAGAGGCGGGGACGCCTACGAGCAGTACTTC | TRBJ2-7 | TRBV5-1 | NA | few
CASSDSTGGNSPLHF | TGTGCCAGCAGTGACTCGACAGGGGGTAATTCACCCCTCCACTTT | TRBJ1-6 | TRBV6-4 | TRBD1 | NA
CASSTPRTRGVF | TGTGCCAGCAGCACTCCCCGGACAAGAGGCGTCTTC | TRBJ1-2 | TRBV4-2 | NA | NA
CASTREGGLDTQYF | TGTGCCAGCACGCGGGAGGGCGGGTTGGATACGCAGTATTTT | TRBJ2-3 | TRBV9 | TRBD2 | NA
CASSFATSGSELFF | TGTGCCAGCAGCTTCGCGACTAGCGGGTCAGAGCTGTTTTTT | TRBJ2-2 | TRBV7-3 | TRBD2 | few
CASSFGTGSYEKLFF | TGTGCCAGCAGCTTCGGGACAGGGTCATATGAAAAACTGTTTTTT | TRBJ1-4 | TRBV7-9 | TRBD1 | NA
CASSYSSSDTQYF | TGTGCCAGCAGTTACTCGAGTTCAGATACGCAGTATTTT | TRBJ2-3 | TRBV6-6 | NA | NA
CSVAGSGEQYF | TGCAGCGTTGCTGGTTCGGGGGAGCAGTACTTC | TRBJ2-7 | TRBV29-1 | NA | NA
CATSGTSVYEQYF | TGTGCCACGTCCGGGACTAGCGTTTACGAGCAGTACTTC | TRBJ2-7 | TRBV10-3 | TRBD2 | few
CASSLVSGRRPYNEQFF | TGTGCCAGCAGCTTAGTTTCAGGGAGGCGTCCCTACAATGAGCAGTTCTTC | TRBJ2-1 | TRBV7-8 | NA | NA
CASRGYSSGYNEQFF | TGTGCCAGCAGGGGGTATTCTAGCGGCTACAATGAGCAGTTCTTC | TRBJ2-1 | TRBV27 | TRBD2 | NA
CASGPHEQYF | TGTGCCAGCGGCCCCCACGAGCAGTACTTC | TRBJ2-7 | TRBV27 | NA | once
CASSLGVGQGDRYGYTF | TGCGCCAGCAGCTTGGGAGTGGGACAGGGGGATCGGTACGGCTACACCTTC | TRBJ1-2 | TRBV5-1 | TRBD1 | NA
CASPSSAGNPGVDGYTF | TGTGCCAGCCCCAGTTCGGCAGGGAACCCCGGAGTGGATGGCTACACCTTC | TRBJ1-2 | TRBV2 | NA | NA
CASRRVANTEAFF | TGCGCCAGCAGGAGGGTGGCAAACACTGAAGCTTTCTTT | TRBJ1-1 | TRBV5-1 | NA | NA
CASSLALREETQYF | TGTGCCAGCAGCTTGGCTTTACGGGAAGAGACCCAGTACTTC | TRBJ2-5 | TRBV5-4 | NA | few
CSALGHGNYGYTF | TGCAGCGCTCTGGGACACGGTAACTATGGCTACACCTTC | TRBJ1-2 | TRBV29-1 | NA | once
CASSGRRGPHSYNEQFF | TGTGCCAGCAGTGGGAGGAGGGGCCCCCATTCCTACAATGAGCAGTTCTTC | TRBJ2-1 | TRBV25-1 | NA | once
CASSFAGNSYEQYF | TGTGCCAGTAGTTTCGCAGGGAACTCCTACGAGCAGTACTTC | TRBJ2-7 | TRBV19 | NA | NA
CASSPRTSGGTTQYF | TGTGCCAGCAGCCCAAGGACTAGCGGGGGGACGACCCAGTACTTC | TRBJ2-5 | TRBV7-9 | TRBD2 | few
CASSLGTGYNNEQFF | TGTGCCAGCAGTTTAGGAACAGGGTATAACAATGAGCAGTTCTTC | TRBJ2-1 | TRBV28 | NA | NA
CASSGSGGQETQYF | TGTGCCAGCAGCGGAAGCGGGGGGCAAGAGACCCAGTACTTC | TRBJ2-5 | TRBV5-4 | TRBD2 | NA
CASSLSQGANYGYTF | TGTGCCAGCAGTTTATCACAGGGGGCTAACTATGGCTACACCTTC | TRBJ1-2 | TRBV28 | TRBD1 | NA
CASSGLGRETQYF | TGTGCCAGCAGTGGTCTGGGGAGAGAGACCCAGTACTTC | TRBJ2-5 | TRBV6-1 | NA | few
CASSRGYNEKLFF | TGTGCCAGCAGTCGAGGGTATAATGAAAAACTGTTTTTT | TRBJ1-4 | TRBV9 | NA | once
CASMGTSGDSTDTQYF | TGTGCCAGCATGGGGACTAGCGGAGATAGCACAGATACGCAGTATTTT | TRBJ2-3 | TRBV27 | TRBD2 | once
CASSQDPNSGNTIYF | TGCGCCAGCAGCCAAGATCCCAACTCTGGAAACACCATATATTTT | TRBJ1-3 | TRBV4-1 | NA | NA
CASSWTTDNGQFF | TGTGCCAGCAGTTGGACGACGGACAACGGGCAGTTCTTC | TRBJ2-1 | TRBV2 | NA | NA
CASIPQGSGANVLTF | TGTGCCAGCATTCCACAGGGCTCTGGGGCCAACGTCCTGACTTTC | TRBJ2-6 | TRBV6-1 | NA | many
CASSLAAVDTQYF | TGTGCTAGCAGCTTAGCAGCCGTAGATACGCAGTATTTT | TRBJ2-3 | TRBV7-7 | NA | NA
CASSWGQAGQETQYF | TGTGCCAGCAGCTGGGGACAGGCAGGGCAAGAGACCCAGTACTTC | TRBJ2-5 | TRBV7-9 | TRBD1 | once
CASSLWGGSSYEQYF | TGTGCCAGCAGTTTATGGGGGGGAAGCTCCTACGAGCAGTACTTC | TRBJ2-7 | TRBV28 | NA | NA
CASRGDSSYNEQFF | TGTGCCAGCAGAGGGGACAGCTCCTACAATGAGCAGTTCTTC | TRBJ2-1 | TRBV6-1 | TRBD1 | NA
CASSLVGLADTDTQYF | TGCGCCAGCAGCTTGGTGGGACTAGCGGATACAGATACGCAGTATTTT | TRBJ2-3 | TRBV5-1 | TRBD2 | NA